Following are 32 T cell receptor beta chains from one sample sequenced in a study of shared clonotypes between healthy human individuals (dated by TCRdb to about 2020). The library was obtained by the immunoSEQ multiplex PCR assay. The table comes from immuneACCESS by way of TCRdb, which keeps in-frame sequences with V and J called. Part of the clones is missing from these tables; in studies checked, under half for an unresolved V gene and the rest for unknown reasons. The sample table shows about 1,800,000 clones, and roughly 95% are seen once. Of the sample, 0.9% to 1.5% is held by the ten largest clones. CD8 naive samples were obtained by positive selection for CCR7 among CD45RO-negative cells, yielding a CD45RA+CCR7+ population from which TemRA cells were excluded. The sample taken for sequencing was naive CD8+ T cells sorted from blood. The sample's cell subset or site, from its label and the paper: CD45RA+CCR7+. All receptors derive from a man younger than 35 in good health.

The chain links TRBV4-3 to TRBJ2-3, with D possibly TRBD2 on 5 matching bases. This CDR3 has 13 amino acids. V was shortened by 4 bases and J by 6 bases, with 11 bases between the two germline ends. The germline V gene encodes CDR1 LGHNA and CDR2 YSLEER. CDR3 DNA: TGCGCCAGCAGCCCTCTAGCTTCGGATACGCAGTATTTT. As protein: CASSPLASDTQYF.

The V call is TRBV6-1, the J call TRBJ2-3; D is ambiguous. CDR3 length: 15 residues. The V end lost 7 bases, the J end lost 6 bases, and 20 bases lay between the germline ends. In germline, CDR1 is MNHNS, CDR2 SASEGT. The CDR3 loop is CASTQRELRQDTQYF. For the CDR3, the DNA is TGTGCCAGCACCCAAAGGGAACTCCGCCAGGATACGCAGTATTTT.

The table lists this clone with a count of one. Other DNA sequences in this sample translate to the same CDR3. J is TRBJ2-1 and V is TRBV27; 8 positions agree with TRBD1. Germline-derived CDR1 and CDR2 are MNHEY and SMNVEV (reference sequence). The V and J ends lost 5 bases and 2 bases, in that order; junction bases with no gene match: 2. This CDR3 comprises 14 residues. The CDR3 sequence: CASSDRGPYNEQFF. CDR3 in DNA: TGTGCCAGCAGTGACAGGGGACCCTACAATGAGCAGTTCTTC.

The chain recombines TRBV10-1 with TRBJ1-3; D not certain. From germline, CDR1 is WNHNN and CDR2 SYGVQD (reference sequence). V was cut by 0 bases and J by 1 base, with 7 bases left in between. This CDR3 is 15 amino acids long. In DNA form, the CDR3 reads TGCGCCAGCAGTGAGTCGGGAGAGTCTGGAAACACCATATATTTT. Translated: CASSESGESGNTIYF.

V usage is TRBV6-1 and J usage is TRBJ1-2, with unresolved D. Trimming cost V 4 bases and J 4 bases, with 13 bases left between them. Germline V gene lookup returns CDR1 MNHNS and CDR2 SASEGT. The CDR3 runs to 14 residues. The CDR3 region is CASSAGVSFYGYTF. Written as DNA, the CDR3 is TGTGCCAGCAGTGCCGGGGTCTCTTTCTATGGCTACACCTTC.

This clone was seen only once. This sequence joins TRBV7-9 and TRBJ1-1, with 7 bases that match TRBD1. V lost 5 bases and J lost 4; bases outside the gene matches: 7. Germline lookup yields CDR1 SEHNR and CDR2 FQNEAQ (reference sequence). The CDR3 has 14 amino acids. The CDR3 protein is CASSQRQGSTEAFF. CDR3 nucleotide sequence: TGTGCCAGCAGCCAGAGACAGGGCTCCACTGAAGCTTTCTTT.

The chain uses TRBV5-1 and TRBJ1-4; 7 nucleotides line up with TRBD1. With 3 bases clipped from V and 4 bases from J, the junction kept 3 bases outside the gene matches. Per the germline V gene, CDR1 is SGHRS and CDR2 is YFSETQ. This CDR3 is built from 14 residues. Here the CDR3 DNA reads TGCGCCAGCAGCTGGGACAGCTTTAATGAAAAACTGTTTTTT. Its protein is CASSWDSFNEKLFF.

V and J are TRBV25-1 and TRBJ2-5, with 7 bases identical to TRBD1. V lost 4 bases to trimming and J lost 9 bases; unmatched junction nucleotides: 8. The CDR3 runs to 13 residues. In germline, CDR1 is MGHDK, CDR2 SYGVNS. This CDR3 reads CASSAGTARPQYF. In nucleotides, the CDR3 is TGTGCCAGCAGTGCTGGGACAGCCCGTCCCCAGTACTTC.

A remark on this clone: This specimen includes other DNA sequences encoding the same CDR3. This sequence joins TRBV18 and TRBJ2-7; D is unclear. Trimming removed 0 bases at V and 5 bases at J, with 11 bases between. Germline V gene sequence: CDR1 KGHSH, CDR2 LQKENI. This CDR3 is 14 amino acids long. The CDR3 sequence is CASSPPASRDEQYF. In DNA, the CDR3 is TGTGCCAGCTCACCACCGGCCAGTAGGGACGAGCAGTACTTC.

The CDR3 loop is CASSYVGTGGSWEQYF. DNA for the CDR3: TGTGCCAGCAGTTACGTTGGGACAGGGGGCTCTTGGGAGCAGTACTTC. V and J are TRBV6-5 and TRBJ2-7; 12 positions agree with TRBD1. V was clipped by 2 bases and J by 7 bases; unmatched bases: 9. From germline, CDR1 is MNHEY and CDR2 SVGAGI. The CDR3 has 16 residues.

The chain recombines TRBV10-2 with TRBJ2-3; D not certain. Germline V gene lookup returns CDR1 WSHSY and CDR2 SAAADI. CDR3 length equals 12 residues. V was clipped by 4 bases and J by 5 bases, with 7 bases between them. CDR3 in amino acids: CASSANIDTQYF. DNA for the CDR3: TGCGCCAGCAGTGCCAACATAGATACGCAGTATTTT.

In DNA, the CDR3 is TGTGCCAGCAGCTTAAGGGCTAGCGGGGGCCTGACAGATACGCAGTATTTT. The encoded protein is CASSLRASGGLTDTQYF. J is TRBJ2-3 and V is TRBV11-2; TRBD2 aligns across 10 bases. J was trimmed by 3 bases and V by 2 bases; bases with no gene match: 8. Germline assignment: CDR1 SGHAT and CDR2 FQNNGV. There are 17 residues in the CDR3.

The table lists this clone with a count of one. The chain uses TRBV30 and TRBJ1-6; D gene ambiguous. This CDR3 spans 16 amino acids. Germline assignment: CDR1 GTSNPN and CDR2 SVGIG (reference sequence). The ends were cut back, 2 bases at V and 4 bases at J, with 15 bases in the middle. CDR3 sequence reads: CAWSLVDGIYNSPLHF. The DNA of the CDR3 is TGTGCCTGGAGTTTAGTGGACGGTATATATAATTCACCCCTCCACTTT.

This chain uses TRBV5-5 with TRBJ1-1; D not resolved. The CDR3 length is 14 residues. Germline CDR1 SGHKS, CDR2 YYEKEE (reference sequence). Trimming removed 3 bases from V and 1 base from J, with 10 bases in between. The CDR3 nucleotides are TGTGCCAGCAGCTGGTGGGAGTCGAACACTGAAGCTTTCTTT. Protein sequence: CASSWWESNTEAFF. Variable domain in full (rest from reference TRBV5-5 and TRBJ1-1): DAGVTQSPTHLIKTRGQQVTLRCSPISGHKSVSWYQQVLGQGPQFIFQYYEKEERGRGNFPDRFSARQFPNYSSELNVNALLLGDSALYLCASSWWESNTEAFFGQGTRLTVV.

This clone was found once. The V gene is TRBV4-3, the J gene TRBJ2-2, with 7 bases matching TRBD1. CDR1 LGHNA and CDR2 YSLEER come from the germline V gene. The junction had 0 bases not matched to a gene; V was cut back by 2 bases and J by 6 bases. CDR3 length: 13 residues. CDR3: CASSQQGAGELFF. The CDR3 DNA sequence: TGCGCCAGCAGCCAACAGGGGGCCGGGGAGCTGTTTTTT.

The chain employs TRBV4-1 and TRBJ2-1, with a possible D match to TRBD2 (7 bases). V was pared by 4 bases and J by 2 bases, with 12 bases between. Germline V gene sequence: CDR1 MGHRA, CDR2 YSYEKL. This CDR3 comprises 15 residues. CDR3 in DNA: TGCGCCAGCAGCCGAGGGGGGGGTGCCTACAATGAGCAGTTCTTC. Amino acid sequence: CASSRGGGAYNEQFF.

This sequence joins TRBV2 and TRBJ2-5; the D gene is possibly TRBD1 (8 bases). The end of the DNA fits TRBJ2-7 better, so the J call may be wrong. This CDR3 contains 14 residues. Germline lookup yields CDR1 SNHLY and CDR2 FYNNEI. CDR3 sequence: CASRATGEGYEQYF. In DNA, the CDR3 is TGTGCCAGCAGAGCGACAGGGGAGGGATACGAGCAGTACTTC.

This clone came up once. The DNA for the CDR3 is TGTGCCAGCAGCTTAGGTCCCCTCTACTACGAGCAGTACTTC. It codes for CASSLGPLYYEQYF. This chain links TRBV11-2 with TRBJ2-7; no definite D call. In germline, CDR1 is SGHAT, CDR2 FQNNGV. The CDR3 totals 14 residues. The V gene lost 1 base and the J gene lost 3 bases, with 10 bases spanning the gap.

The chain joins TRBV10-1 to TRBJ2-5, with D perhaps TRBD2 (5 bases). The germline CDR1 and CDR2 sequences are WNHNN and SYGVQD (reference sequence). Trimming stripped 3 bases from V and 5 bases from J, with 10 bases between. The CDR3 is 13 residues long. The CDR3 reads CASSDSVGETQYF. As DNA, the CDR3 is TGCGCCAGCAGTGATAGCGTTGGGGAGACCCAGTACTTC.

This clone was recorded once. The V call is TRBV18, the J call TRBJ2-5, with 7 bases matching TRBD2. This CDR3 has 15 residues. V was pared by 3 bases and J by 3 bases, with 7 bases of the junction left unmatched. Germline CDR1 is KGHSH and CDR2 is LQKENI. The CDR3 here is CASSPAGEVEETQYF. DNA of the CDR3: TGTGCCAGCTCACCCGCGGGGGAGGTAGAAGAGACCCAGTACTTC.

A note on this clone: Other DNA sequences in this sample translate to the same CDR3. This chain connects TRBV28 to TRBJ1-1; perhaps TRBD1 as D (6 bases). The CDR3 runs 14 residues. Germline CDR1 MDHEN, CDR2 SYDVKM. Deletions cut 3 bases from V and 1 base from J, with 9 bases between. The CDR3 DNA reads as TGTGCCAGCAGTTTTGGGGGCGGGAACACTGAAGCTTTCTTT. It codes for CASSFGGGNTEAFF.

V gene TRBV6-1 combines with J gene TRBJ2-1; tentatively, D is TRBD2 (6 bases). V lost 6 bases and J 8 bases, leaving 11 bases between the germline ends. Germline CDR1 reads MNHNS; CDR2 reads SASEGT. This CDR3 is 12 amino acids long. The CDR3 coding sequence is TGTGCCAGCAGCCGACTAGGCGATGAGCAGTTCTTC. Translation: CASSRLGDEQFF.

The J gene is TRBJ2-6, the V gene TRBV9; D ambiguous. CDR3 length: 15 amino acids. Germline assignment: CDR1 SGDLS and CDR2 YYNGEE. The V end was cut by 3 bases, the J end by 0 bases, with 7 bases between. CDR3 loop: CASSDRISGANVLTF. As DNA, the CDR3 is TGTGCCAGCAGCGACCGGATCTCTGGGGCCAACGTCCTGACTTTC.

The chain combines TRBV19 with TRBJ2-5, with no clear D. Between the trimmed V and J ends, which lost 7 bases and 7 bases, there was a span of 19 bases. From germline, CDR1 is LNHDA and CDR2 SQIVND (reference sequence). The CDR3 covers 14 residues. The CDR3 DNA sequence: TGTGCCAGTACCGACCTGTCGGGTGAAGGGACCCAGTACTTC. As protein: CASTDLSGEGTQYF.

The CDR3 sequence is CASSLAAKNYEQYF. The CDR3 DNA sequence: TGTGCCAGCAGCTTGGCGGCCAAGAACTACGAGCAGTACTTC. The chain recombines TRBV5-6 with TRBJ2-7; D unclear. Trimming took 0 bases from V and 3 from J, leaving 10 bases between them. From germline, CDR1 is SGHDT and CDR2 YYEEEE. The CDR3 has 14 amino acids.

The chain recombines TRBV2 with TRBJ1-6; D gene uncertain. From germline, CDR1 is SNHLY and CDR2 FYNNEI. This CDR3 contains 13 residues. Trimming took off 5 bases at V and 8 bases at J, with 10 bases between the two ends. This CDR3 is CASSRDRDSPLHF. CDR3 nucleotides: TGTGCCAGCAGTCGAGACCGGGATTCACCCCTCCACTTT.

The chain joins TRBV7-3 to TRBJ2-5; 10 nucleotides line up with TRBD1. This CDR3 spans 19 amino acids. CDR1 is SGHTA and CDR2 is FQGTGA in the germline V gene. J was trimmed by 3 bases and V by 1 base; bases with no gene match: 14. For the CDR3, the DNA is TGTGCCAGCAGCTTAAAAATTCTAAGGTGGACAGGGGGGAAAGAGACCCAGTACTTC. Its translation is CASSLKILRWTGGKETQYF.

The chain uses TRBV6-1 and TRBJ2-7, with 8 nucleotides matching TRBD1. CDR3 length equals 14 residues. Germline lookup yields CDR1 MNHNS and CDR2 SASEGT. The V and J ends lost 3 bases and 4 bases, in that order; junction bases with no gene match: 5. CDR3 coding DNA: TGTGCCAGCAGTGAGGACAGGGCCTTTTACGAGCAGTACTTC. It yields the protein CASSEDRAFYEQYF.

To note about this clone: Within the sample, other DNA sequences also encode this same CDR3. The chain carries TRBV27 and TRBJ1-1; D gene unclear. The germline CDR1 and CDR2 sequences are MNHEY and SMNVEV (reference sequence). CDR3 length: 14 amino acids. Trimming removed 3 bases from V and 1 base from J, with 9 bases in between. For the CDR3, the DNA is TGTGCCAGCAGTTTGGGCAGAGGGAACACTGAAGCTTTCTTT. It specifies CASSLGRGNTEAFF.

A single count supports this clone. The chain recombines TRBV4-2 with TRBJ2-3, with 10 bases that match TRBD2. The ends lost 0 bases at V and 3 bases at J; junction bases unmatched: 15. CDR3 length: 20 amino acids. Germline CDR1 is LGHNA and CDR2 is YNFKEQ. In nucleotides, the CDR3 is TGTGCCAGCAGCCAAGATCAGGGGGTTCGCGGACTAGCGGTTACAGATACGCAGTATTTT. Translating it yields CASSQDQGVRGLAVTDTQYF.

The genes are TRBV5-6 and TRBJ2-5; 10 bases are a match to TRBD2. This CDR3 contains 17 residues. V was clipped by 0 bases and J by 1 base; unmatched bases: 6. From germline, CDR1 is SGHDT and CDR2 YYEEEE. DNA for the CDR3: TGTGCCAGCAGCTTGGCCATTCCTAGCGGGGGCCAAGAGACCCAGTACTTC. This translates into CASSLAIPSGGQETQYF.

Concerning this clone itself: Other DNA sequences in the same sample also yield this CDR3. The J gene is TRBJ2-7, the V gene TRBV10-1, with D unclear. The CDR3 loop spans 12 amino acids. V lost 3 bases and J lost 2, with 5 bases in between. The germline gives CDR1 WNHNN, CDR2 SYGVQD (reference sequence). CDR3 coding DNA: TGCGCCAGCAGTGAAGGCCCCTACGAGCAGTACTTC. This codes for CASSEGPYEQYF.